The TCR beta chain described here comes from a study of PD-1 blockade in classical Hodgkin lymphoma. About the study: Administration of nivolumab to patients was at 3 mg/kg intravenously every 2 weeks. Study results and limitations: Prior therapy or disease activity may underlie the repertoire differences, whose causes remain undefined.

The sample's time point: cycle 4 day 1 (C4D1), after less than 7 weeks of nivolumab. Patients all relapsed after autologous stem cell transplantation, and there was variation in brentuximab vedotin exposure. The data were produced by immunoSEQ multiplex PCR, yet TCRdb's version contains in-frame clones alone and is incomplete. The table has fewer than 10,000 clones, roughly four fifths seen once. Regarding this clone: Its cognate antigen is unknown.

CDR3 size: 15 residues. Trimming left V 5 bases short and J 0 bases short, with 13 bases between. Germline loops: CDR1 SEHNR, CDR2 FQNEAQ (reference sequence). Sequenced material: peripheral blood mononuclear cells (PBMCs), taken before the fourth cycle of nivolumab. This chain links TRBV7-9 with TRBJ1-1; D gene ambiguous. The TCR sequence derives from a human donor with classical Hodgkin lymphoma. CDR3 DNA sequence: TGTGCCAGCAGCGTCGCAGAAGGGCTGAACACTGAAGCTTTCTTT. Protein sequence: CASSVAEGLNTEAFF.